This is a list of T cell receptor beta chains from one sample in a study of shared clonotypes between healthy human individuals. The method was immunoSEQ multiplex PCR; TCRdb's version includes in-frame clones alone and lacks a portion of them. The data hold about 460,000 clones, with approximately 80% observed a single time. Sequenced material: PBMCs. Receptors were obtained from a woman between 40 and 55 years old in good health. Some clones in this sample may be carry-over from other donors' samples. Both conserved end residues are part of each CDR3. Fields, in order: D gene, J gene, clone size, V gene, CDR3 protein, CDR3 DNA. The D gene is left open where the match is weak. The listing skips clone size in some rows; elsewhere it reads once, few, many or a size class.

D gene: TRBD2
J gene: TRBJ2-1
clone size: .
V gene: TRBV18
CDR3 protein: CASSHLPPGTSRNNEQFF
CDR3 DNA: TGTGCCAGCTCACATCTACCCCCCGGGACTAGCCGAAACAATGAGCAGTTCTTC

D gene: .
J gene: TRBJ2-7
clone size: .
V gene: TRBV9
CDR3 protein: CASSVEVIPSEQYF
CDR3 DNA: TGTGCCAGCAGCGTAGAAGTCATCCCCTCCGAGCAGTACTTC

D gene: TRBD1
J gene: TRBJ2-5
clone size: few
V gene: TRBV25-1
CDR3 protein: CASSEQTGGGETQYF
CDR3 DNA: TGTGCCAGCAGTGAACAAACAGGGGGCGGAGAGACCCAGTACTTC

D gene: .
J gene: TRBJ1-2
clone size: .
V gene: TRBV27
CDR3 protein: CASSLGGGDYGYTF
CDR3 DNA: TGTGCCAGCAGTTTAGGCGGGGGGGACTATGGCTACACCTTC

D gene: .
J gene: TRBJ2-5
clone size: few
V gene: TRBV4-3
CDR3 protein: CASSHEWLPGTARGSQYF
CDR3 DNA: TGCGCCAGCAGCCATGAGTGGCTGCCGGGGACCGCCCGGGGGTCCCAGTACTTC

D gene: .
J gene: TRBJ1-1
clone size: .
V gene: TRBV18
CDR3 protein: CASSLGKGTEAFF
CDR3 DNA: TGTGCCAGCTCACTCGGGAAGGGGACTGAAGCTTTCTTT

D gene: .
J gene: TRBJ1-2
clone size: .
V gene: TRBV5-6
CDR3 protein: CASSPTGRGGYTF
CDR3 DNA: TGTGCCAGCAGCCCCACAGGGAGAGGTGGCTACACCTTC

D gene: TRBD1
J gene: TRBJ2-7
clone size: once
V gene: TRBV30
CDR3 protein: CAWSRGQGVYEQYF
CDR3 DNA: TGTGCCTGGAGCAGGGGGCAGGGAGTGTACGAGCAGTACTTC

D gene: TRBD2
J gene: TRBJ2-5
clone size: .
V gene: TRBV5-1
CDR3 protein: CASMTSGYETQYF
CDR3 DNA: TGCGCCAGCATGACTAGCGGGTACGAGACCCAGTACTTC

D gene: TRBD1
J gene: TRBJ2-4
clone size: .
V gene: TRBV27
CDR3 protein: CASSPRGPIKNIQYF
CDR3 DNA: TGTGCCAGCAGTCCCAGGGGGCCCATCAAAAACATTCAGTACTTC

D gene: .
J gene: TRBJ2-4
clone size: .
V gene: TRBV4-1
CDR3 protein: CASSQDGAAEAKNIQYF
CDR3 DNA: TGCGCCAGCAGCCAAGATGGAGCGGCAGAAGCCAAAAACATTCAGTACTTC

D gene: .
J gene: TRBJ2-3
clone size: .
V gene: TRBV30
CDR3 protein: CAWSVQQRTPTDTQYF
CDR3 DNA: TGTGCCTGGAGTGTACAACAGCGTACCCCCACAGATACGCAGTATTTT

D gene: .
J gene: TRBJ2-1
clone size: .
V gene: TRBV6-5
CDR3 protein: CASSYSSSYNEQFF
CDR3 DNA: TGTGCCAGCAGTTACTCTAGCTCCTACAATGAGCAGTTCTTC

D gene: .
J gene: TRBJ2-7
clone size: .
V gene: TRBV7-9
CDR3 protein: CASQQGYPYEQYF
CDR3 DNA: TGTGCCAGCCAGCAGGGATACCCCTACGAGCAGTACTTC

D gene: TRBD1
J gene: TRBJ1-2
clone size: .
V gene: TRBV5-4
CDR3 protein: CASSLQGARGYTF
CDR3 DNA: TGTGCCAGCAGTTTACAGGGGGCGCGGGGCTACACCTTC

D gene: .
J gene: TRBJ2-5
clone size: .
V gene: TRBV19
CDR3 protein: CASSRGAGQQETQYF
CDR3 DNA: TGTGCCAGTAGTAGGGGCGCAGGACAGCAAGAGACCCAGTACTTC

D gene: TRBD2
J gene: TRBJ2-1
clone size: .
V gene: TRBV6-4
CDR3 protein: CASRERLAGGPANEQFF
CDR3 DNA: TGTGCCAGCAGGGAGAGGCTAGCGGGAGGGCCGGCGAATGAGCAGTTCTTC

D gene: .
J gene: TRBJ2-7
clone size: .
V gene: TRBV28
CDR3 protein: CASSTGGGSSYEQYF
CDR3 DNA: TGTGCCAGCAGCACTGGGGGCGGTAGCTCCTACGAGCAGTACTTC

D gene: .
J gene: TRBJ2-1
clone size: .
V gene: TRBV2
CDR3 protein: CASSRPTNNEQFF
CDR3 DNA: TGTGCCAGCAGTCGGCCTACGAACAATGAGCAGTTCTTC

D gene: .
J gene: TRBJ1-3
clone size: few
V gene: TRBV5-6
CDR3 protein: CASSRPGQGNTIYF
CDR3 DNA: TGTGCCAGCAGCCGCCCTGGACAGGGAAACACCATATATTTT

D gene: .
J gene: TRBJ2-5
clone size: .
V gene: TRBV18
CDR3 protein: CASSPPGQGFTQYF
CDR3 DNA: TGTGCCAGCTCACCGCCCGGCCAGGGGTTTACCCAGTACTTC

D gene: .
J gene: TRBJ1-3
clone size: .
V gene: TRBV27
CDR3 protein: CASSLTRGGNTIYF
CDR3 DNA: TGTGCCAGCAGCCTCACTAGGGGTGGAAACACCATATATTTT

D gene: TRBD1
J gene: TRBJ1-4
clone size: .
V gene: TRBV6-5
CDR3 protein: CASRTGQGNEKLFF
CDR3 DNA: TGTGCCAGCAGAACGGGACAGGGTAATGAAAAACTGTTTTTT

D gene: .
J gene: TRBJ1-2
clone size: .
V gene: TRBV19
CDR3 protein: CASSPNFETGHGYTF
CDR3 DNA: TGTGCCAGTAGTCCGAACTTCGAAACAGGGCACGGCTACACCTTC

D gene: .
J gene: TRBJ2-1
clone size: .
V gene: TRBV7-8
CDR3 protein: CASSFSSGSRGGEQFF
CDR3 DNA: TGTGCCAGCAGCTTCTCTAGCGGATCCCGAGGGGGTGAGCAGTTCTTC

D gene: TRBD1
J gene: TRBJ1-5
clone size: .
V gene: TRBV7-2
CDR3 protein: CASSLTQGSDPQHF
CDR3 DNA: TGTGCCAGCAGCTTAACACAGGGGTCGGATCCCCAGCATTTT

D gene: TRBD1
J gene: TRBJ1-1
clone size: .
V gene: TRBV28
CDR3 protein: CATIDRASAEAFF
CDR3 DNA: TGTGCCACCATAGACAGGGCCTCCGCTGAAGCTTTCTTT

D gene: .
J gene: TRBJ2-7
clone size: .
V gene: TRBV28
CDR3 protein: CASSLLSRGRGGYEQYF
CDR3 DNA: TGTGCCAGCAGTTTATTATCCCGGGGCAGGGGAGGCTACGAGCAGTACTTC

D gene: TRBD2
J gene: TRBJ2-3
clone size: few
V gene: TRBV10-3
CDR3 protein: CAISLAGEYTDTQYF
CDR3 DNA: TGTGCCATCAGTCTAGCGGGAGAATACACAGATACGCAGTATTTT

D gene: .
J gene: TRBJ1-1
clone size: .
V gene: TRBV6-5
CDR3 protein: CASSFLGGNTEAFF
CDR3 DNA: TGTGCCAGCAGTTTCCTCGGGGGCAACACTGAAGCTTTCTTT

D gene: .
J gene: TRBJ2-2
clone size: once
V gene: TRBV5-1
CDR3 protein: CASSLVPGSGELFF
CDR3 DNA: TGCGCCAGCAGCTTGGTTCCGGGTTCAGGGGAGCTGTTTTTT

D gene: .
J gene: TRBJ1-1
clone size: .
V gene: TRBV28
CDR3 protein: CASSLISGILLNTEAFF
CDR3 DNA: TGTGCCAGCAGTTTAATTTCAGGGATCCTACTGAACACTGAAGCTTTCTTT